This T cell receptor beta chain emerged from a study of cytomegalovirus exposure and HLA in healthy donors. The V gene's germline CDR1 is SEHNR and CDR2 FQNEAQ (reference sequence). CDR3 size: 13 residues. V was pared by 1 base and J by 11 bases, with 7 bases of the junction left unmatched. Nominally healthy donors provided the samples, though records likely missed some immune exposures. The primer mix had 60 Vbeta and 13 Jbeta primers. Here immunoSEQ multiplex PCR was the method, and the copy in TCRdb shows in-frame clones only, minus some. The repertoire table contains around 100,000 clones. This clonotype was obtained from a man in his fifties or sixties in good health and CMV-seronegative. Source material: PBMCs. The chain joins TRBV7-9 to TRBJ1-1; TRBD1 agrees at 7 bases. In DNA, the CDR3 is TGTGCCAGCAGCTTAGATGGGACAGCTGTGGCTTTCTTT. Protein product: CASSLDGTAVAFF.